This note documents a single T cell receptor (beta chain) sequence. What this receptor recognizes is not known. The input lacks base qualities; no much larger clone sits a single base away. Each collaborating institution followed its own protocols to collect whole blood in K2EDTA tubes. For TCRbeta analysis, collaborators shipped samples in one of three forms: frozen whole blood, isolated PBMCs, or DNA extracted from either of those sample types. TCRbeta CDR3 regions were amplified from genomic DNA using the immunoSEQ Assay, a bias-controlled multiplex PCR. The authors' analysis ran thus. Nucleated cell counts per sample were estimated from amplification of reference gene primers within the assay. To quantify the absolute abundance of each unique TCRbeta CDR3 rearrangement, sequence reads were collapsed and filtered. Productive Simpson clonality was computed per sample as the square root of Simpson's diversity index over productive rearrangements. Drawn from immuneACCESS, this table holds only the in-frame rearrangements with V and J called that TCRdb kept. Clones are partly lost; checked studies trace under half to an unresolved V gene and leave the rest unexplained. V and J calls and clone size are those listed in that table; D and trimming were worked out from the DNA. This sample lists over 600,000 clones; 75% to 90% were detected once. The biggest ten clones account for 0.2% to 0.3% of the sample.

This specimen belongs to a study of blood T cell repertoires in COVID-19 (dated by TCRdb to 2018 to 2020). The study in broad terms: Samples covering the acute and convalescent phases of COVID-19 were provided by collaborators in the United States, Italy and Spain. The material from the prospective study consisted of cDNA or gDNA derived from T cells, B-cell-depleted T cells, or PBMCs. Subjects who had been exposed to COVID-19, were actively infected with it, or had recovered from it provided the deeply sampled blood TCRbeta repertoires that made up the dataset. The sample metadata nearly always contained a de-identified subject ID, COVID-19 status, age in years and sex. The repertoires were released in a freely available public database intended as a resource for research on the immune response to SARS-CoV-2. Samples were obtained from the ongoing ImmuneRACE study (first 160 participants) and from about 1,300 subjects provided by 6 global collaborators. Where available, HLA class I and class II types were obtained from metadata supplied by the sample provider rather than from assay-based typing.

The cysteine opens and the phenylalanine closes a CDR3 of 13 amino acids. The kept DNA is CDR3 alone, 39 bases in frame from the first base. V sheds 3 bases and J sheds 4 bases, leaving 9 bases between their ends. Results the study describes overall, beyond this receptor: Clinical and demographic metadata were provided uncurated, with the amount varying by source and participant.

The material sequenced was peripheral blood. The rearrangement joined TRBV12-3 or TRBV12-4 to TRBJ1-2; the D gene remains uncertain. This TCR derives from a woman aged 18-29 years with acute or convalescent COVID-19. Read as DNA, the sequence is TGTGCCAGCAGTTTCGGTCGAACCTATGGCTACACCTTC. The translation is CASSFGRTYGYTF.